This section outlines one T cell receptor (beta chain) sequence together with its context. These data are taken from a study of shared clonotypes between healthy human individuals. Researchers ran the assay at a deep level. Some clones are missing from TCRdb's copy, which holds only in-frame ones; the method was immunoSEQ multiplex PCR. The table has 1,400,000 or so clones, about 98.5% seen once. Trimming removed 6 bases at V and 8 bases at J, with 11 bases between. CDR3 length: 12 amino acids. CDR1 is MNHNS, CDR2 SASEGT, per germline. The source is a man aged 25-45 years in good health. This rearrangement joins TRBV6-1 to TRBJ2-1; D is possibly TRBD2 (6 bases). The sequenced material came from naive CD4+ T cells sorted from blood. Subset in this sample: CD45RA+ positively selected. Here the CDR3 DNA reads TGTGCCAGCAGGGGTGGGGGGTATGAGCAGTTCTTC. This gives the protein CASRGGGYEQFF.